The text below deals with one TCR beta chain. Its cognate antigen has yet to be identified. Within one base of it there is no much larger clone, and no base qualities were kept. These data are taken from a study of blood T cell repertoires in COVID-19 (dated by TCRdb to 2018 to 2021). Study-wide context: Samples from collaborators originated in the United States, Italy and Spain and spanned both the acute and convalescent phases of COVID-19. Sample metadata almost always included a de-identified subject ID, COVID-19 status, age in years and sex. The repertoires were released in a freely available public database intended as a resource for research on the immune response to SARS-CoV-2. The prospective study material was composed of cDNA or gDNA derived from T cells, B-cell-depleted T cells, or PBMCs. The samples were drawn from two sources: the first 160 participants of the ongoing ImmuneRACE study, and some 1,300 subjects contributed by 6 global collaborators. Where HLA class I and class II types were available, the types were taken from metadata supplied by the sample provider, not from assay-based typing. The dataset comprised deeply sampled blood TCRbeta repertoires from subjects exposed to, actively infected with, or recovered from COVID-19. Overall study outcomes, separate from this receptor: The amount of clinical and demographic metadata varied by source and participant and was provided uncurated.

Including cysteine and phenylalanine, the CDR3 has 15 amino acids. The only DNA kept is the CDR3, 45 bases in frame from the first base. Germline trimming: 1 base from V, 2 bases from J; junction bases outside gene matches: 4. CDR1 and CDR2 (MDHEN, SYDVKM) derive from the germline V gene. The immunoSEQ Assay, a bias-controlled multiplex PCR, was used to amplify TCRbeta CDR3 regions from genomic DNA. From the authors' description of their analysis: Nucleated cell counts per sample were estimated from amplification of reference gene primers within the assay. To quantify the absolute abundance of each unique TCRbeta CDR3 rearrangement, sequence reads were collapsed and filtered. For each sample, productive Simpson clonality was calculated as the square root of Simpson's diversity index over productive rearrangements. What TCRdb holds here is the immuneACCESS table cut down to in-frame rearrangements. Part of the clones is not present; checked against another copy, under half of the missing clones reflect an unresolved V gene, and the others are unexplained. V and J calls and clone size follow that table, whereas D and trimming were derived from the DNA. The sample profile shows approximately 350,000 clones; roughly 87% of them were found once. The ten largest clonotypes hold less than 6% of the sample.

Enrolling through a virtual design, the prospective study's participants ranged in age from roughly 18 to 90 years and lived across around 25 United States geographic areas. To assign participants to cohorts, the prospective study relied on clinical history that participants themselves reported in a screening survey and a study questionnaire. Recovered participants in ImmuneRACE Cohort 3 were defined by two consecutive negative NP/OP PCR tests, clearance by a healthcare professional, or resolution of symptoms. Each participant in the prospective study had whole blood, serum and a nasopharyngeal or oropharyngeal swab collected by mobile phlebotomists. Additional blood draws and questionnaires over an approximately two-month period could optionally be provided by prospective study participants. Blood samples from the prospective study were shipped frozen or at room temperature prior to DNA extraction.

The TCR sequence derives from a woman between 50 and 59 years old who had recovered from COVID-19. The sequencing input was PBMCs or T cells enriched from blood (not recorded which). The chain employs TRBV28 and TRBJ2-7; 8 central nucleotides agree with TRBD1. The DNA sequence follows: TGTGCCAGCAGTTTATCAGGGGGCGTAACCTACGAGCAGTACTTC. This is translated as CASSLSGGVTYEQYF.